This TCR beta chain was captured by sequencing in a study of blood T cell repertoires in COVID-19. Looking at the study overall: The study drew acute and convalescent COVID-19 samples from the United States, Italy and Spain.

CDR1 is SGHNT and CDR2 is YYREEE in the germline V gene (reference sequence). The CDR3 spans 12 residues. V lost 5 bases to trimming and J lost 2 bases, with 8 bases between them. Original handling: Reference gene primer amplification yielded estimated nucleated cell counts. The assay was immunoSEQ multiplex PCR, and TCRdb's table has in-frame clones only and misses some. V, J and clone size derive from that table, while D and trimming were established from the DNA sequence. This table holds approximately 280,000 clones, around 88% found once. Sequences were obtained from peripheral blood. This clonotype originated in a middle-aged man with acute or convalescent COVID-19. This chain connects TRBV5-4 to TRBJ2-7; D remains unclear. CDR3 in DNA: TGTGCCAGCAGTATACTCCCCTACGAGCAGTACTTC. This encodes CASSILPYEQYF.